This is a list of T cell receptor beta chains from one sample in a study of monozygotic twins with cystic fibrosis. Sequenced by immunoSEQ multiplex PCR; TCRdb stores in-frame clones only, minus some. This repertoire shows about 23,000 clones, 75% to 95% found once; its top ten account for approximately 0.28%. Sequencing input: blood. The receptors here all came from a girl aged 2 to 9 with cystic fibrosis. The CDR3 runs from the conserved cysteine through the conserved F or W. Each record gives: D gene, clone size, J gene, V gene, CDR3 DNA, CDR3 protein. A D gene is named only where the DNA matches it firmly. Expanded clones are given a class, and other clones once, few, many or no size at all.

- - TRBJ1-2 TRBV6-5 TGTGCCAGCAGTTACCGAAAACCCGGGACATCATATGGCTACACCTTC CASSYRKPGTSYGYTF
- - TRBJ1-1 TRBV5-6 TGTGCCAGCAGCTTGTCAGGGAGGTTCACTGAAGCTTTCTTT CASSLSGRFTEAFF
- - TRBJ2-3 TRBV27 TGTGCCAGCAGTTTAGACAGTAGAATAAATACGCAGTATTTT CASSLDSRINTQYF
TRBD1 - TRBJ2-7 TRBV19 TGTGCCAGTAGTATCACAGGGGAATCCTACGAGCAGTACTTC CASSITGESYEQYF
TRBD1 once TRBJ1-1 TRBV29-1 TGCAGCGCTGGGACAGGGGCAAGCCCTGAAGCTTTCTTT CSAGTGASPEAFF
- - TRBJ1-1 TRBV5-1 TGCGCCAGCAGCTTGACGTCCAGGATAAAGTTTACTGAAGCTTTCTTT CASSLTSRIKFTEAFF
- once TRBJ1-6 TRBV6-5 TGTGCCAGCAGTTACTCATGGGGCAGGGGAGGTTCACCCCTCCACTTT CASSYSWGRGGSPLHF
TRBD2 - TRBJ2-3 TRBV13 TGTGCCAGCGGACTAGCGGGGACTAGCACAGATACGCAGTATTTT CASGLAGTSTDTQYF
- - TRBJ1-2 TRBV6-1 TGTGCCAGCAGTGAAGCGTTAGGTATCGAGGATGGCTACACCTTC CASSEALGIEDGYTF
- - TRBJ1-4 TRBV6-5 TGTGCCAGCAGTTACAATCATAGAGAGTACAATGAAAAACTGTTTTTT CASSYNHREYNEKLFF
- - TRBJ1-1 TRBV30 TGTGCCTGGAAACCCCAAATGAACACTGAAGCTTTCTTT CAWKPQMNTEAFF
- - TRBJ2-7 TRBV7-2 TGTGCCAGCAGCTTACAGGGACCCAGCTCCTACGAGCAGTACTTC CASSLQGPSSYEQYF
- - TRBJ1-4 TRBV5-4 TGTGCCAGCAGCTTAGGAAGGACTAATGAAAAACTGTTTTTT CASSLGRTNEKLFF
- - TRBJ2-1 TRBV19 TGTGCCAGTAGGCAAGGTGCCGGCTCCTACAATGAGCAGTTCTTC CASRQGAGSYNEQFF
TRBD1 - TRBJ1-5 TRBV2 TGTGCCAGCTCTGGGACAGGTCCCAATCAGCCCCAGCATTTT CASSGTGPNQPQHF
TRBD1 - TRBJ2-7 TRBV5-1 TGCGCCAGCAGCTTGGACAGGGGGCGCCACGAGCAGTACTTC CASSLDRGRHEQYF
TRBD2 - TRBJ2-1 TRBV5-4 TGTGCCACAGGATGGACTAGCGGGGTTAATGAGCAGTTCTTC CATGWTSGVNEQFF
- - TRBJ1-6 TRBV7-8 TGTGCCAGCAGCCTCTCCCCCGGGATAGATTCACCCCTCCACTTT CASSLSPGIDSPLHF
TRBD2 - TRBJ2-7 TRBV10-3 TGTGCCATCAGTCAACCATCGGGAGCGGGGGGTACCTACGAGCAGTACTTC CAISQPSGAGGTYEQYF
TRBD1 - TRBJ1-1 TRBV2 TGTGCCAGCACTGACAGGGGGACTGAAGCTTTCTTT CASTDRGTEAFF
- - TRBJ2-7 TRBV10-2 TGCGCCAGCAGTGAGTGGGGCCCGCGGGAGCAGTACTTC CASSEWGPREQYF
- - TRBJ1-4 TRBV7-9 TGTGCCAGCAGCTTATCAGGGAATGAAAAACTGTTTTTT CASSLSGNEKLFF
- - TRBJ1-5 TRBV9 TGTGCCAGCGGGTTAAGCAATCAGCCCCAGCATTTT CASGLSNQPQHF
- - TRBJ2-2 TRBV2 TGTGCCAGCAGTGATAACAGGGTAGGAACCGGGGAGCTGTTTTTT CASSDNRVGTGELFF
- - TRBJ2-7 TRBV27 TGTGCCAGCAGTTTAGGGGGCTCCTCCTACGAGCAGTACTTC CASSLGGSSYEQYF
- - TRBJ1-1 TRBV27 TGTGCCAGCAGTGGGGGAGGACGGACCTTGGGCACTGAAGCTTTCTTT CASSGGGRTLGTEAFF
- - TRBJ1-5 TRBV6-1 TGTGCCAGCATTAGGGGGAGGGATGGCAATCAGCCCCAGCATTTT CASIRGRDGNQPQHF
TRBD1 - TRBJ1-1 TRBV7-2 TGTGCCAGCAGGGGACAGGGGGACACTGAAGCTTTCTTT CASRGQGDTEAFF
- once TRBJ2-3 TRBV27 TGTGCCAGCAGTCCTCTGACTAGTATTGGAACTAGCACAGATACGCAGTATTTT CASSPLTSIGTSTDTQYF
TRBD1 - TRBJ1-4 TRBV10-3 TGTGCCATAACCGGGACAGTGAATGAAAAACTGTTTTTT CAITGTVNEKLFF
TRBD2 - TRBJ2-1 TRBV7-2 TGTGCCAGCAGCCCGTCTAGCGGGAGGTTCAATGAGCAGTTCTTC CASSPSSGRFNEQFF
- - TRBJ2-7 TRBV6-4 TGTGCCCCCTGGGTAGCGGCCTCCTACGAGCAGTACTTC CAPWVAASYEQYF
- - TRBJ1-1 TRBV15 TGTGCCACCAGTAACGGGGGGTCCCTTCTTGAAGCTTTCTTT CATSNGGSLLEAFF
- - TRBJ1-1 TRBV7-8 TGTGCCAGCAGCGACGGTCCCCATGAAGCTTTCTTT CASSDGPHEAFF
- - TRBJ2-2 TRBV2 TGTGCCAGCAGCAGGGTTCTGACCGGGGAGCTGTTTTTT CASSRVLTGELFF
- - TRBJ1-2 TRBV20-1 TGCAGTGCTGATAATGGCTGCACCTTC CSADNGCTF
- - TRBJ1-2 TRBV27 TGTGCCAGCAGTTTACAGGGACAAAACTATGGCTACACCTTC CASSLQGQNYGYTF
- once TRBJ2-3 TRBV7-9 TGTGCCAGCAGCTCAAGCACAGATACGCAGTATTTT CASSSSTDTQYF
- - TRBJ2-3 TRBV30 TGTGCCTGGAGTTCCGGGGTCGCGGCAGATACGCAGTATTTT CAWSSGVAADTQYF
- - TRBJ1-3 TRBV27 TGTGCCAGCAGCCGGACAGTCTCTGGAAACACCATATATTTT CASSRTVSGNTIYF
TRBD1 - TRBJ2-3 TRBV7-9 TGTGCCAGCAGCTTAGTGACAGGGGGCACGGAGAGGTGGGATACGCAGTATTTT CASSLVTGGTERWDTQYF
- - TRBJ2-3 TRBV6-1 TGTGCCAGCAGTGGGTTCGGGGCGTCCGGCACAGATACGCAGTATTTT CASSGFGASGTDTQYF
- - TRBJ2-7 TRBV7-2 TGTGCCAGCAGCTTAGCGCTCTACGAGCAGTACTTC CASSLALYEQYF
- - TRBJ2-3 TRBV5-1 TGCGCCAGCAACACGGGGTGGACAGATACGCAGTATTTT CASNTGWTDTQYF
- - TRBJ2-1 TRBV5-5 TGTGCCAGCAGCTTGGGCAGGGAGAGGTTTCTGGAGCAGTTCTTC CASSLGRERFLEQFF
- - TRBJ1-3 TRBV7-2 TGTGCCAGCAGCGGGGGCACAGGGATCCCTGGAAACACCATATATTTT CASSGGTGIPGNTIYF
- - TRBJ1-1 TRBV20-1 TGCAGTGCTAGAGGGGGTTCTCGAGCTTTCTTT CSARGGSRAFF
- - TRBJ2-7 TRBV27 TGTGCCAGCAGTTATTCAGGGCTCTACGAGCAGTACTTC CASSYSGLYEQYF